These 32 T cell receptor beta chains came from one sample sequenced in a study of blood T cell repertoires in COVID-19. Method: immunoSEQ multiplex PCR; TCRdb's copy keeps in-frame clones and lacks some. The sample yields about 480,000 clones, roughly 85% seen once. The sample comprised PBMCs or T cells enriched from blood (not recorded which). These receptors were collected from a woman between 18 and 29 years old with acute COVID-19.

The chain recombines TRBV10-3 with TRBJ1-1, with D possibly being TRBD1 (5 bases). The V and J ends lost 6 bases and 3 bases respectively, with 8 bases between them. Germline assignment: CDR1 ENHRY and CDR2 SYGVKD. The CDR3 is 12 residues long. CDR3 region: CAIRAGDTEAFF. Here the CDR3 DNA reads TGTGCCATCAGGGCGGGGGACACTGAAGCTTTCTTT.

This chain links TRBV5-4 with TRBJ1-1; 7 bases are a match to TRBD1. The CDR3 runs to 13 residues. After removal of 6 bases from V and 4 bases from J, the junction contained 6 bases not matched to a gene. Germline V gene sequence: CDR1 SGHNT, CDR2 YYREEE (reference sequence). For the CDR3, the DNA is TGTGCCAGCAAAACACAGGGGAGCACTGAAGCTTTCTTT. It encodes CASKTQGSTEAFF. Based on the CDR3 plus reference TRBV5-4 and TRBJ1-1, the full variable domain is ETGVTQSPTHLIKTRGQQVTLRCSSQSGHNTVSWYQQALGQGPQFIFQYYREEENGRGNFPPRFSGLQFPNYSSELNVNALELDDSALYLCASKTQGSTEAFFGQGTRLTVV.

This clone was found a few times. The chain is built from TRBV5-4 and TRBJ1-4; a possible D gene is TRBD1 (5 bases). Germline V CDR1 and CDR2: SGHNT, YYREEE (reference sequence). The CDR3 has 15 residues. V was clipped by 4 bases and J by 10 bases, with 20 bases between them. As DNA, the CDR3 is TGTGCCAGCAGCCCCAGTACGACAGACCCCCGAAAACTGTTTTTT. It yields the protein CASSPSTTDPRKLFF.

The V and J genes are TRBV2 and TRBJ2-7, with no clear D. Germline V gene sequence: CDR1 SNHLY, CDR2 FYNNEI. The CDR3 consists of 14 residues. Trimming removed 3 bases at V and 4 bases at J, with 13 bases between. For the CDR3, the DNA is TGTGCCAGCAGTGACCCCCGTCGAGCATACGAGCAGTACTTC. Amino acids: CASSDPRRAYEQYF.

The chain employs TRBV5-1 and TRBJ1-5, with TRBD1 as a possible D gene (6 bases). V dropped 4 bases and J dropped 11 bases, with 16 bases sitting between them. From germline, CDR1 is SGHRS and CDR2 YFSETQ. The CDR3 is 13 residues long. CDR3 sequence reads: CASSLTITGSQHF. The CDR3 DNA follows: TGCGCCAGCAGCCTAACTATAACAGGGTCCCAGCATTTT.

CDR3 residues: CASSPYSYGYTF. CDR3 nucleotides: TGTGCCAGCAGCCCCTACAGCTATGGCTACACCTTC. The chain has TRBV7-2 and TRBJ1-2; D is unresolved. Germline lookup yields CDR1 SGHTA and CDR2 FQGNSA. V lost 5 bases and J 4 bases, leaving 8 bases between the germline ends. The CDR3 runs to 12 residues. Combining the CDR3 with reference TRBV7-2 and TRBJ1-2 gives the whole variable domain GAGVSQSPSNKVTEKGKDVELRCDPISGHTALYWYRQSLGQGLEFLIYFQGNSAPDKSGLPSDRFSAERTGGSVSTLTIQRTQQEDSAVYLCASSPYSYGYTFGSGTRLTVV.

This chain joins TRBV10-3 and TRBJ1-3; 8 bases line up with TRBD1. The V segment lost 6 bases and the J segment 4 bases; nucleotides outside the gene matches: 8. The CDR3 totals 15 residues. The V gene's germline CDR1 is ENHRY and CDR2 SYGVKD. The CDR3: CAIRPGGELGNTIYF. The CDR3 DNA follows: TGTGCCATCAGGCCAGGGGGCGAGCTCGGAAACACCATATATTTT.

CDR3: CASSFQHPGQGAQRQFF. CDR3 bases: TGTGCCAGCAGTTTCCAGCACCCGGGACAGGGGGCTCAACGGCAGTTCTTC. This chain joins TRBV27 and TRBJ2-1; 12 bases align to TRBD1. The trim removed 3 bases at V and 12 bases at J, leaving 15 bases unmatched. Germline V lookup: CDR1 MNHEY, CDR2 SMNVEV (reference sequence). This CDR3 is 17 amino acids long.

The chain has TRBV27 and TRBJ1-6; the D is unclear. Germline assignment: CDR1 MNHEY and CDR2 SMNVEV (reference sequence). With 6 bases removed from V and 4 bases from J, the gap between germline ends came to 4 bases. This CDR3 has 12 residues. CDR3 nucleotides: TGTGCCAGCAGCCCGTATAATTCACCCCTCCACTTT. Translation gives CASSPYNSPLHF.

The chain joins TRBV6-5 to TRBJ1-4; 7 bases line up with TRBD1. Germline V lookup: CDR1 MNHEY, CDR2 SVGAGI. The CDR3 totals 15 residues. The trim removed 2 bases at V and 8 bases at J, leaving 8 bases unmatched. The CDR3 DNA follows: TGTGCCAGCAGTTACGGCGCCAGGGGGAGGGAAAAACTGTTTTTT. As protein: CASSYGARGREKLFF.

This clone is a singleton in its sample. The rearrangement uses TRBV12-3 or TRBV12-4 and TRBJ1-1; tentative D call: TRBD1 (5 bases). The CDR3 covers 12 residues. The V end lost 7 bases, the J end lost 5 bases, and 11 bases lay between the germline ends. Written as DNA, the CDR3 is TGTGCCAGCAACCCGGGGGGGACTGAAGCTTTCTTT. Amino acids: CASNPGGTEAFF.

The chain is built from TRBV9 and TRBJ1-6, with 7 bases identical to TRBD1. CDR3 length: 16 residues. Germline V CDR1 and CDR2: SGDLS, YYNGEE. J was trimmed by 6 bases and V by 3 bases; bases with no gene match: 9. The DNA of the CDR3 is TGTGCCAGCAGCGGCCCTGTTGCAGGGGGTAATTCACCCCTCCACTTT. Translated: CASSGPVAGGNSPLHF.

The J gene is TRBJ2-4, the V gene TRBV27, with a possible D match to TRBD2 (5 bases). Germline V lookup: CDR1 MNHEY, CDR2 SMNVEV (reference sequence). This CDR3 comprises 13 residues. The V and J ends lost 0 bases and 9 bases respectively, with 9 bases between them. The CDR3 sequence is CASSLSTIGIQYF. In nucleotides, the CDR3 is TGTGCCAGCAGTTTATCGACTATCGGCATTCAGTACTTC.

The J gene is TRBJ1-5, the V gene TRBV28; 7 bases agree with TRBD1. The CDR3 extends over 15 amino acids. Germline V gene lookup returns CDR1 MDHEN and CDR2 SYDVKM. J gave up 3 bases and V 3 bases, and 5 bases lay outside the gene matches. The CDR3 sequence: CASSLPGQVNQPQHF. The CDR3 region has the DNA TGTGCCAGCAGTTTGCCTGGACAGGTCAATCAGCCCCAGCATTTT.

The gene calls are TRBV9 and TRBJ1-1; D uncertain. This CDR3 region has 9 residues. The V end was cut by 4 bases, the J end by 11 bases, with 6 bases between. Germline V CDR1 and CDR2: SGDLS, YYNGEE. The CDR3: CASSLPAFF. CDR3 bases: TGTGCCAGCAGCCTCCCGGCTTTCTTT.

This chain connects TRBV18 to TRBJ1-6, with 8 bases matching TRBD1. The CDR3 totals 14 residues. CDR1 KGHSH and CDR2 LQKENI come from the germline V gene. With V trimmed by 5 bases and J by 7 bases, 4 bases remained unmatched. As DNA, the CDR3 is TGTGCCAGCTCAATACAGGGGGAAAATTCACCCCTCCACTTT. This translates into CASSIQGENSPLHF.

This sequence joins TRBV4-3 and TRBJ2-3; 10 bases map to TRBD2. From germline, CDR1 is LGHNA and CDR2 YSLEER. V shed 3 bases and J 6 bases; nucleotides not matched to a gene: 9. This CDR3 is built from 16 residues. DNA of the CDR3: TGCGCCAGCAGCCACGGCCTAGCGGGAGAGTCGGATACGCAGTATTTT. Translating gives CASSHGLAGESDTQYF.

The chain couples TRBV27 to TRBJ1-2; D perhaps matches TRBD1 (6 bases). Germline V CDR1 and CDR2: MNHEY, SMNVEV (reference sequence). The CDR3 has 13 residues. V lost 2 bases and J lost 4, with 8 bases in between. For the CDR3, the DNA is TGTGCCAGCAGTTTAGGACAGACCTATGGCTACACCTTC. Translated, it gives CASSLGQTYGYTF.

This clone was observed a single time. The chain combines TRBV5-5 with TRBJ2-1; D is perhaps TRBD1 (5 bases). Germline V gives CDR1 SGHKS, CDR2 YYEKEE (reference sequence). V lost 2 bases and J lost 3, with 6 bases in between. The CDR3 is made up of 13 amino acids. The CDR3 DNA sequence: TGTGCCAGCAGCTTTACAGGCTACAATGAGCAGTTCTTC. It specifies CASSFTGYNEQFF.

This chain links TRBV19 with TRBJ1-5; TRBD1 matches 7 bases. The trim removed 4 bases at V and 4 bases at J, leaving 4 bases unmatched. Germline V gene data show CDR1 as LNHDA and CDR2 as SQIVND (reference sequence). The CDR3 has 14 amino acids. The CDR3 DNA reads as TGTGCCAGTAGTACGGGACAGATAAATCAGCCCCAGCATTTT. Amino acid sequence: CASSTGQINQPQHF.

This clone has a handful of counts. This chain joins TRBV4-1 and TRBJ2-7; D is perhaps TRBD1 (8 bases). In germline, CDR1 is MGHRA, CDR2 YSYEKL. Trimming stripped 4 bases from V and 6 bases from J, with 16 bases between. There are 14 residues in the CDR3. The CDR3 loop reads CASSLTQGGGEQYF. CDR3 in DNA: TGCGCCAGCAGCCTTACACAGGGGGGGGGCGAGCAGTACTTC.

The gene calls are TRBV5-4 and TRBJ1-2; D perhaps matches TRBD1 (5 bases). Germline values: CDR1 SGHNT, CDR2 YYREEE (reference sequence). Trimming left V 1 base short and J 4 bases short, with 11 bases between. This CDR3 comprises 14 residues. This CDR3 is CASSLSGGTYGYTF. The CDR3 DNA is TGTGCCAGCAGCTTGAGTGGAGGGACCTATGGCTACACCTTC.

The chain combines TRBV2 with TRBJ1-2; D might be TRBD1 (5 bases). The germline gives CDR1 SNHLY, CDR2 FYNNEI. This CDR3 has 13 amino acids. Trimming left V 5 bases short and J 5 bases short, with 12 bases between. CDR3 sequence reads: CASSSRQIYGYTF. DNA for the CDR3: TGTGCCAGCAGTTCTAGACAGATTTATGGCTACACCTTC.

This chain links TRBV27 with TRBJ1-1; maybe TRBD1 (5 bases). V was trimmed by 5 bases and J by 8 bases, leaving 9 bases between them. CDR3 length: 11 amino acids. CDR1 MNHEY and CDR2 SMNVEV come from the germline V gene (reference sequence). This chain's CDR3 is CASSAGLEAFF. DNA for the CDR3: TGTGCCAGCAGTGCGGGGCTGGAAGCTTTCTTT.

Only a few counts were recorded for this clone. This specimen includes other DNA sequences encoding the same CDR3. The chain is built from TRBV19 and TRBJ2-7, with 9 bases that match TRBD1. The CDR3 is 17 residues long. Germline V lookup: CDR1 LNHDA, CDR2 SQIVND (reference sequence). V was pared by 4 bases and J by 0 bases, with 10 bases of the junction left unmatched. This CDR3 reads CASSTPGTGKSSYEQYF. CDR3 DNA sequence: TGTGCCAGTAGTACCCCCGGGACAGGGAAGAGCTCCTACGAGCAGTACTTC.

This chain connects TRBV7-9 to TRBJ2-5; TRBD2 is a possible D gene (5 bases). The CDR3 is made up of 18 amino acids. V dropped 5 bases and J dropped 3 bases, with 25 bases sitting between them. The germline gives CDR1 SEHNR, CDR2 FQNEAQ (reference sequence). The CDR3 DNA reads TGTGCCAGCAGCCCCCCCGGGAAAACACTTGTTTTAAAAGAGACCCAGTACTTC. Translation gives CASSPPGKTLVLKETQYF.

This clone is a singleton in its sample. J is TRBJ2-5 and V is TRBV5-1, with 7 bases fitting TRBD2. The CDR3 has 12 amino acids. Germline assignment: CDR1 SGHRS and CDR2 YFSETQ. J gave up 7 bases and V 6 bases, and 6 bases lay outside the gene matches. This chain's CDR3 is CASTPGGGTQYF. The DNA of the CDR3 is TGCGCCAGCACCCCGGGAGGAGGGACCCAGTACTTC. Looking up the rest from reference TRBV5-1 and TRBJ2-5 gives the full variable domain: KAGVTQTPRYLIKTRGQQVTLSCSPISGHRSVSWYQQTPGQGLQFLFEYFSETQRNKGNFPGRFSGRQFSNSRSEMNVSTLELGDSALYLCASTPGGGTQYFGPGTRLLVL.

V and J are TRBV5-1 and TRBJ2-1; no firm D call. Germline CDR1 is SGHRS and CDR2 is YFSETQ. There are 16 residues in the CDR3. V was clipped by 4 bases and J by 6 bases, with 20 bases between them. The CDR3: CASSLRLDVSVNEQFF. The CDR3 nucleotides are TGCGCCAGCAGCCTTCGCCTAGATGTAAGTGTCAATGAGCAGTTCTTC.

The CDR3 DNA reads as TGTGCCAGCAGTTACTCTCAGGGCTCTTTAAACACCGGGGAGCTGTTTTTT. Translated, it gives CASSYSQGSLNTGELFF. The chain combines TRBV6-2 or TRBV6-3 with TRBJ2-2; a possible D gene is TRBD1 (5 bases). CDR3 length: 17 amino acids. Germline CDR1 reads MNHEY; CDR2 reads SVGEGT. The V end lost 0 bases, the J end lost 2 bases, and 13 bases lay between the germline ends.

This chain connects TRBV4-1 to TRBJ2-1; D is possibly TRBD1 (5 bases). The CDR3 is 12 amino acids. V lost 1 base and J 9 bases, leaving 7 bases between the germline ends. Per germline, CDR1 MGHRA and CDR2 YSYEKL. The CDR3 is CASSQVRGEQFF. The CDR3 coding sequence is TGCGCCAGCAGCCAAGTTAGGGGTGAGCAGTTCTTC.

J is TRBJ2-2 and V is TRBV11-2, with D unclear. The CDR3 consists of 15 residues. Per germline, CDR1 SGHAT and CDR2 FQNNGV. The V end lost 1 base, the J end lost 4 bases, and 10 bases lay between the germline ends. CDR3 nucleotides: TGTGCCAGCAGCTTAGCTCTAGGAAGCACCGGGGAGCTGTTTTTT. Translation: CASSLALGSTGELFF.

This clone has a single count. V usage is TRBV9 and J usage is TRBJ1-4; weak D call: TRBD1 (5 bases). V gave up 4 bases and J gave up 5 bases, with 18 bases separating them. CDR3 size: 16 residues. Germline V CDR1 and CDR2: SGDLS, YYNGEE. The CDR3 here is CASSTGTGGLNEKLFF. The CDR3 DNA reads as TGTGCCAGCAGCACGGGGACCGGGGGACTAAATGAAAAACTGTTTTTT.